This passage covers 13 T cell receptor beta chains from one sample sequenced in a study of cytomegalovirus exposure and HLA in healthy donors. PCR was performed using 60 Vbeta and 13 Jbeta primers. Assay: immunoSEQ multiplex PCR; the TCRdb copy retains only in-frame clones and omits some. The sample lists 75,000 to 90,000 clones; 70% to 75% were seen once. Sequenced input: PBMCs. These receptor sequences come from a man between 60 and 70 years old in good health and CMV-seronegative.

The chain has TRBV4-1 and TRBJ2-5, with 7 bases matching TRBD2. The J call may be wrong; the DNA end is better matched by TRBJ2-7. This CDR3 has 15 residues. Germline loops: CDR1 MGHRA, CDR2 YSYEKL. The CDR3 DNA reads TGCGCCAGCAGCCAAGGGGAGGGGCCGATCTACGAGCAGTACTTC. Its translation: CASSQGEGPIYEQYF.

This clone is a singleton in its sample. The chain joins TRBV2 to TRBJ2-3; 10 nucleotides align to TRBD2. The CDR3 runs to 16 residues. Germline V gene data show CDR1 as SNHLY and CDR2 as FYNNEI. The ends lost 1 base at V and 2 bases at J; junction bases unmatched: 3. The CDR3 DNA sequence: TGTGCCAGCAGTGAAGGAAGCGGGGGGGCCACAGATACGCAGTATTTT. Its translation is CASSEGSGGATDTQYF.

CDR3 in DNA: TGTGCCACCAGCAGAGGGACAGGGTTCGGTGAGCAGTTCTTC. Protein sequence: CATSRGTGFGEQFF. This chain connects TRBV15 to TRBJ2-1; 8 bases are a match to TRBD1. The V and J ends lost 1 base and 9 bases, in that order; junction bases with no gene match: 5. The CDR3 extends over 14 amino acids. Germline loops: CDR1 LNHNV, CDR2 YYDKDF (reference sequence).

This rearrangement joins TRBV19 to TRBJ1-3; the match to TRBD1 covers 9 bases. After removal of 5 bases from V and 4 bases from J, the junction contained 3 bases not matched to a gene. Germline V CDR1 and CDR2: LNHDA, SQIVND (reference sequence). This CDR3 is built from 14 residues. The CDR3 reads CASSWTGEGNTIYF. CDR3 nucleotides: TGTGCCAGTAGTTGGACAGGGGAAGGAAACACCATATATTTT.

The rearrangement joins TRBV19 to TRBJ2-7; 9 bases line up with TRBD2. Germline CDR1 is LNHDA and CDR2 is SQIVND (reference sequence). The CDR3 is 14 amino acids. Unmatched junction bases numbered 9, after V lost 8 bases and J lost 4 bases. The CDR3 reads CASSNSGGFYEQYF. The CDR3 nucleotides read TGTGCCAGTTCAAATAGCGGGGGTTTTTACGAGCAGTACTTC. Looking up the rest from reference TRBV19 and TRBJ2-7 gives the full variable domain: DGGITQSPKYLFRKEGQNVTLSCEQNLNHDAMYWYRQDPGQGLRLIYYSQIVNDFQKGDIAEGYSVSREKKESFPLTVTSAQKNPTAFYLCASSNSGGFYEQYFGPGTRLTVT.

The CDR3 DNA follows: TGTGCCAGCAGCGGCCAGGGGGCGAGGAGCTACGAGCAGTACTTC. Translated: CASSGQGARSYEQYF. The rearrangement links TRBV9 to TRBJ2-7; TRBD1 aligns across 8 bases. The trim removed 3 bases at V and 3 bases at J, leaving 8 bases unmatched. The CDR3 has 15 residues. Germline V gene lookup returns CDR1 SGDLS and CDR2 YYNGEE.

The genes are TRBV29-1 and TRBJ1-2; 8 bases fit TRBD1. CDR1 and CDR2 from the germline V gene are SQVTM and ANQGSEA. The CDR3 runs to 12 residues. After removal of 4 bases from V and 7 bases from J, the junction contained 5 bases not matched to a gene. CDR3 sequence (DNA): TGCAGCGTTGGAGACAGGGGTGGTGGCTACACCTTC. Residues: CSVGDRGGGYTF. The entire variable domain, with the rest obtained from reference TRBV29-1 and TRBJ1-2, is as follows: SAVISQKPSRDICQRGTSLTIQCQVDSQVTMMFWYRQQPGQSLTLIATANQGSEATYESGFVIDKFPISRPNLTFSTLTVSNMSPEDSSIYLCSVGDRGGGYTFGSGTRLTVV.

The V call is TRBV2, the J call TRBJ2-6, with a weak D call TRBD1 (7 bases). This CDR3 is 17 amino acids long. Germline V gene data show CDR1 as SNHLY and CDR2 as FYNNEI. V lost 6 bases, J lost 1 base, and 16 bases lay in between. The CDR3 is CASRGETGTSGANVLTF. CDR3 nucleotide sequence: TGTGCCAGCAGGGGAGAGACAGGGACTTCTGGGGCCAACGTCCTGACTTTC.

The count of this clone is one. This chain uses TRBV30 with TRBJ1-5; tentatively, D is TRBD1 (6 bases). CDR1 and CDR2 (germline): GTSNPN, SVGIG (reference sequence). The CDR3 runs to 15 residues. Trimming stripped 2 bases from V and 4 bases from J, with 15 bases between. CDR3 nucleotides: TGTGCCTGGAGTAGGGGGAACTTACGGAATCAGCCCCAGCATTTT. Its protein is CAWSRGNLRNQPQHF.

The gene calls are TRBV5-1 and TRBJ2-3; 9 nucleotides match TRBD1. Germline loops: CDR1 SGHRS, CDR2 YFSETQ. This CDR3 has 18 residues. With V trimmed by 1 base and J by 2 bases, 11 bases remained unmatched. The CDR3 region has the DNA TGCGCCAGCAGCTTGAGGGACAGGGTCCTAAGGGACACAGATACGCAGTATTTT. Encoded protein: CASSLRDRVLRDTDTQYF.

J is TRBJ2-2 and V is TRBV7-8; TRBD2 might be the D (6 bases). Germline CDR1 reads SGHVS; CDR2 reads FQNEAQ. CDR3 length: 16 amino acids. Trimming shortened V by 5 bases and J by 3 bases, and 16 bases separated the two germline ends. Here the CDR3 DNA reads TGTGCCAGCAGCCGAGGACGGGGGATCGACACCGGGGAGCTGTTTTTT. This gives the protein CASSRGRGIDTGELFF.

V and J are TRBV5-1 and TRBJ2-5; 11 bases fit TRBD2. CDR1 and CDR2 from the germline V gene are SGHRS and YFSETQ. Trimming took 4 bases from V and 7 from J; bases not matched to a gene: 6. This CDR3 region has 14 residues. In DNA, the CDR3 is TGCGCCAGCAGCGCAACGCTAGCGGGGGGGACCCAGTACTTC. Translated, it gives CASSATLAGGTQYF.

CDR3 protein: CASSRDRGRTGELFF. As DNA, the CDR3 is TGTGCCAGCAGCAGGGACAGGGGGCGAACCGGGGAGCTGTTTTTT. This chain connects TRBV7-2 to TRBJ2-2; 12 positions match TRBD1. Looked up from germline, CDR1 is SGHTA and CDR2 is FQGNSA. There are 15 residues in the CDR3. Trimming removed 5 bases from V and 5 bases from J; junction bases left unmatched: 3.